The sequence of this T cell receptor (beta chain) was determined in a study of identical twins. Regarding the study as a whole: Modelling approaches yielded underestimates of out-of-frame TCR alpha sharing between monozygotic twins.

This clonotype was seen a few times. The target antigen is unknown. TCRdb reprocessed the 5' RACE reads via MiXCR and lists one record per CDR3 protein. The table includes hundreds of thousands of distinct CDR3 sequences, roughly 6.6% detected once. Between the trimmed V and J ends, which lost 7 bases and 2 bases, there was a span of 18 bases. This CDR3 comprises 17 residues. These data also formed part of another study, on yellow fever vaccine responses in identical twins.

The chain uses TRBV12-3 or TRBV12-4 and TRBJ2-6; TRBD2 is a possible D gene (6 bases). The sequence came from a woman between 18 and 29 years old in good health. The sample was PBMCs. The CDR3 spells CASKGRDSLAGANVLTF. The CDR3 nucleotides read TGTGCCAGCAAGGGGCGGGATTCCCTCGCTGGGGCCAACGTCCTGACTTTC.